One and the same sample provided the 25 T cell receptor beta chains below, sequenced in a study of cytomegalovirus exposure and HLA in healthy donors. 60 Vbeta and 13 Jbeta primers were used in PCR. The table came from immunoSEQ multiplex PCR; TCRdb's copy has only in-frame clones and leaves some out. The sample contains 100,000 to 150,000 clones, around 80% of which appear only once. Sequencing was performed on PBMCs. Every receptor here comes from a woman younger than 45 in good health and CMV-seronegative.

This chain joins TRBV7-2 and TRBJ2-1; 8 positions match TRBD1. V shed 3 bases and J 2 bases; nucleotides not matched to a gene: 6. This CDR3 has 16 residues. Germline CDR1 reads SGHTA; CDR2 reads FQGNSA. The CDR3 coding sequence is TGTGCCAGCAGCTTGCGCTGGACAGGGACCTACAATGAGCAGTTCTTC. The encoded protein is CASSLRWTGTYNEQFF.

A few counts support this clone. The chain recombines TRBV27 with TRBJ2-7; D is possibly TRBD2 (6 bases). This CDR3 spans 14 amino acids. V lost 7 bases and J lost 1, with 14 bases in between. Germline-derived CDR1 and CDR2 are MNHEY and SMNVEV (reference sequence). CDR3 loop: CASTLHSGSYEQYF. The CDR3 nucleotides are TGTGCCAGCACCCTCCATAGCGGTTCCTACGAGCAGTACTTC.

The V call is TRBV18, the J call TRBJ2-3, with D perhaps TRBD2 (6 bases). This CDR3 comprises 16 residues. Trimming left V 1 base short and J 7 bases short, with 18 bases between. From germline, CDR1 is KGHSH and CDR2 LQKENI. The CDR3 is CASSPQGTSQSYTQYF. CDR3 DNA: TGTGCCAGCTCACCACAAGGGACTTCGCAGAGCTATACGCAGTATTTT.

This clone has a single count. The chain employs TRBV29-1 and TRBJ1-1, with a tentative D call TRBD1 (6 bases). Germline lookup yields CDR1 SQVTM and CDR2 ANQGSEA. V was trimmed by 3 bases and J by 11 bases, leaving 13 bases between them. This CDR3 contains 11 residues. Written as DNA, the CDR3 is TGCAGCGTTGAGAAGGGGGTAGGGGCTTTCTTT. Its protein product is CSVEKGVGAFF.

CDR3 sequence: CASSSTGLTDTQYF. In DNA, the CDR3 is TGTGCCAGCAGTTCCACGGGGTTGACGGATACGCAGTATTTT. The chain links TRBV7-9 to TRBJ2-3, with D possibly TRBD2 on 5 matching bases. This CDR3 spans 14 amino acids. Trimming cost V 6 bases and J 6 bases, with 16 bases left between them. Germline loops: CDR1 SEHNR, CDR2 FQNEAQ (reference sequence).

J is TRBJ1-2 and V is TRBV4-1, with D hard to call. The CDR3 is 15 residues long. The germline V and J ends were trimmed by 0 bases and 3 bases, with 11 bases remaining between them. Looked up from germline, CDR1 is MGHRA and CDR2 is YSYEKL. DNA of the CDR3: TGCGCCAGCAGCCAAGATTTAAATACAGACTATGGCTACACCTTC. It translates to CASSQDLNTDYGYTF.

The V call is TRBV6-1, the J call TRBJ2-1; a weak D match, TRBD2 (7 bases). This CDR3 has 16 amino acids. Germline-derived CDR1 and CDR2 are MNHNS and SASEGT. V dropped 2 bases and J dropped 6 bases, with 17 bases sitting between them. The CDR3 protein is CASSERPGGPSNEQFF. CDR3 coding DNA: TGTGCCAGCAGTGAAAGGCCCGGGGGGCCTAGCAATGAGCAGTTCTTC.

Only a few counts were recorded for this clone. This chain uses TRBV5-8 with TRBJ1-3; TRBD1 is a possible D gene (5 bases). Germline lookup yields CDR1 SGHTS and CDR2 YDEGEE. This CDR3 contains 14 residues. The V and J ends lost 2 bases and 1 base respectively, with 7 bases between them. The CDR3 coding sequence is TGTGCCAGCAGCTTCGGGGGTTCTGGAAACACCATATATTTT. Translation: CASSFGGSGNTIYF.

This rearrangement joins TRBV19 to TRBJ1-2; 9 positions agree with TRBD1. Germline V CDR1 and CDR2: LNHDA, SQIVND (reference sequence). Trimming cost V 4 bases and J 3 bases; bases outside gene matches: 12. The CDR3 is 17 residues long. DNA for the CDR3: TGTGCCAGTAGTACCGGACAGGGGAACCGACCCTACTATGGCTACACCTTC. Translation: CASSTGQGNRPYYGYTF.

This chain uses TRBV30 with TRBJ2-7, with 13 bases lining up with TRBD2. CDR1 GTSNPN and CDR2 SVGIG come from the germline V gene (reference sequence). J gave up 4 bases and V 3 bases, and 6 bases lay outside the gene matches. CDR3 length: 15 amino acids. CDR3 DNA sequence: TGTGCCTGGAGCGGAACTAGCGGGGGGGCTTACGAGCAGTACTTC. Translation: CAWSGTSGGAYEQYF.

The V gene is TRBV30, the J gene TRBJ2-5; 12 bases are shared with TRBD2. Trimming at V came to 3 bases and at J to 2 bases, leaving 19 bases not matched to a gene. Germline V gene sequence: CDR1 GTSNPN, CDR2 SVGIG (reference sequence). The length of the CDR3 is 20 residues. For the CDR3, the DNA is TGTGCCTGGAGGGGACCGGGACTAGCGGGCGGACGTCTTTCACAAGAGACCCAGTACTTC. Protein product: CAWRGPGLAGGRLSQETQYF.

The V gene is TRBV7-2, the J gene TRBJ2-3; 7 nucleotides agree with TRBD2. CDR3 length: 15 amino acids. After removal of 2 bases from V and 3 bases from J, the junction contained 5 bases not matched to a gene. The germline V gene has CDR1 SGHTA and CDR2 FQGNSA. CDR3 loop: CASSLRSGGTDTQYF. CDR3 bases: TGTGCCAGCAGCTTAAGGTCGGGGGGAACAGATACGCAGTATTTT.

The sample holds a few counts of this clone. The V call is TRBV20-1, the J call TRBJ1-2; D may be TRBD1 (5 bases). V lost 6 bases and J lost 4, with 9 bases in between. Germline CDR1 reads DFQATT; CDR2 reads SNEGSKA (reference sequence). The CDR3 extends over 11 amino acids. The CDR3 sequence: CSAIQVYGYTF. The CDR3 coding sequence is TGCAGTGCCATACAGGTCTATGGCTACACCTTC.

The chain couples TRBV7-2 to TRBJ1-5; 9 bases align to TRBD1. The CDR3 contains 15 residues. Germline V gives CDR1 SGHTA, CDR2 FQGNSA. Trimming took 4 bases from V and 3 from J; bases not matched to a gene: 4. CDR3 in amino acids: CASSYTGGPNQPQHF. DNA of the CDR3: TGTGCCAGCAGCTACACAGGGGGCCCCAATCAGCCCCAGCATTTT.

This clone showed up just a few times. V gene TRBV28 combines with J gene TRBJ2-7; TRBD2 is a possible D gene (6 bases). V was trimmed by 8 bases and J by 3 bases, leaving 20 bases between them. Germline V CDR1 and CDR2: MDHEN, SYDVKM. The CDR3 spans 15 residues. The DNA of the CDR3 is TGTGCCAGCCAACAGCGGGCCCCCGGCTTCTACGAGCAGTACTTC. This encodes CASQQRAPGFYEQYF.

The V and J genes are TRBV5-1 and TRBJ1-1; possible D gene TRBD1, 6 bases. The CDR3 spans 12 residues. The V end lost 4 bases, the J end lost 5 bases, and 9 bases lay between the germline ends. In germline, CDR1 is SGHRS, CDR2 YFSETQ. The CDR3 region is CASSIQGTEAFF. The CDR3 DNA sequence: TGCGCCAGCAGCATCCAGGGGACTGAAGCTTTCTTT.

This chain links TRBV19 with TRBJ2-1; 10 nucleotides line up with TRBD1. Germline loops: CDR1 LNHDA, CDR2 SQIVND (reference sequence). The J segment lost 4 bases and the V segment lost 9 bases, leaving 6 bases of the junction unmatched. The CDR3 runs to 14 residues. CDR3 sequence: CASKTGGSYNEQFF. The CDR3 DNA reads as TGTGCCAGCAAGACAGGGGGCTCGTACAATGAGCAGTTCTTC.

The chain combines TRBV7-9 with TRBJ2-5; a weak D match, TRBD2 (5 bases). Trimming took off 8 bases at V and 1 base at J, with 11 bases between the two ends. The germline CDR1 and CDR2 sequences are SEHNR and FQNEAQ (reference sequence). This CDR3 is built from 13 residues. The CDR3 region has the DNA TGTGCCAGCCAAGGACTCCTCCAAGAGACCCAGTACTTC. It yields the protein CASQGLLQETQYF.

The chain is built from TRBV4-1 and TRBJ2-5; 7 positions agree with TRBD1. The junction had 15 bases not matched to a gene; V was cut back by 0 bases and J by 2 bases. CDR3 length equals 19 residues. Germline CDR1 MGHRA, CDR2 YSYEKL. CDR3 loop: CASSQDGGQSLIGQETQYF. The CDR3 bases are TGCGCCAGCAGCCAAGATGGGGGACAGAGCCTTATTGGTCAAGAGACCCAGTACTTC.

The gene calls are TRBV7-9 and TRBJ2-3, with 13 bases lining up with TRBD2. V was pared by 4 bases and J by 7 bases, with 2 bases of the junction left unmatched. Germline V gives CDR1 SEHNR, CDR2 FQNEAQ (reference sequence). The CDR3 spans 14 residues. The CDR3, as DNA: TGTGCCAGCAGCTCGGGACTAGCGGGGCATACGCAGTATTTT. Its protein is CASSSGLAGHTQYF.

The chain joins TRBV28 to TRBJ2-3, with 7 bases fitting TRBD1. Germline values: CDR1 MDHEN, CDR2 SYDVKM. The CDR3 runs 15 residues. The V segment lost 4 bases and the J segment 5 bases; nucleotides outside the gene matches: 9. CDR3 coding DNA: TGTGCCAGCAGTTCCGCAACCAGGGGGATAGATACGCAGTATTTT. Translated: CASSSATRGIDTQYF.

The CDR3: CASRRQGANEKLFF. The CDR3, as DNA: TGCGCCAGCAGACGACAGGGCGCTAATGAAAAACTGTTTTTT. The rearrangement joins TRBV5-1 to TRBJ1-4; 7 bases match TRBD1. The CDR3 consists of 14 residues. CDR1 and CDR2 (germline): SGHRS, YFSETQ. The trim removed 5 bases at V and 3 bases at J, leaving 4 bases unmatched.

This chain links TRBV4-1 with TRBJ2-7; TRBD2 agrees at 9 bases. With V trimmed by 0 bases and J by 2 bases, 8 bases remained unmatched. Per germline, CDR1 MGHRA and CDR2 YSYEKL. This CDR3 comprises 17 residues. The CDR3 sequence is CASSQDRTSGLAYEQYF. Written as DNA, the CDR3 is TGCGCCAGCAGCCAAGACCGAACTAGCGGGTTGGCCTACGAGCAGTACTTC.

The rearrangement links TRBV28 to TRBJ1-2, with a possible D match to TRBD1 (5 bases). Germline CDR1 reads MDHEN; CDR2 reads SYDVKM. The CDR3 runs 14 residues. Trimming took off 5 bases at V and 6 bases at J, with 16 bases between the two ends. CDR3 bases: TGTGCCAGCAGTACCCCCGGGGGTCTGGATGGCTACACCTTC. The encoded protein is CASSTPGGLDGYTF.

The chain links TRBV7-2 to TRBJ2-3, with TRBD2 matching 7 bases. This CDR3 comprises 16 residues. CDR1 is SGHTA and CDR2 is FQGNSA in the germline V gene. With 4 bases clipped from V and 2 bases from J, the junction kept 9 bases outside the gene matches. DNA of the CDR3: TGTGCCAGCAGCTGGGCCGGGACTACGTCCACAGATACGCAGTATTTT. This gives the protein CASSWAGTTSTDTQYF.